The sequence of this TCR beta chain was determined in a study of monozygotic twins with inflammatory bowel disease. TCRdb re-called the 5' RACE reads and catalogs CDR3 proteins one per entry, DNA excluded. The sample holds some 210,000 distinct CDR3 sequences. The authors drew approximately 2.3 ml of blood from each donor. The CDR3 covers 13 residues. CDR1 is DFQATT, CDR2 SNEGSKA, per germline (reference sequence). This chain links TRBV20-1 with TRBJ2-7; TCRdb outputs TRBD1, but without DNA this stays unchecked. The source of this sequence is a human donor with ulcerative colitis or Crohn's disease, or a healthy co-twin of an affected twin (not recorded which). The sample taken for sequencing was blood. CDR3 region: CSAGGTGSYEQYF.